This TCR beta chain was found in a study of identical twins. The ends were cut back, 5 bases at V and 6 bases at J, with 10 bases in the middle. Germline values: CDR1 MRHNA, CDR2 SNTAGT. The CDR3 has 13 residues. One entry per CDR3 protein, called by TCRdb with MiXCR from the 5' RACE reads. The sample records about 200,000 distinct CDR3 sequences, under 10% being singletons. These records were also assigned to another study, of yellow fever vaccine responses in identical twins.

The source material was memory (CD45RO+) T cells sorted from blood. The sequence was obtained from a young woman in good health. This chain links TRBV6-4 with TRBJ2-2; D is perhaps TRBD1 (6 bases). As DNA, the CDR3 is TGTGCCAGCAGTCAGCAGGGGTCCGGGGAGCTGTTTTTT. Its translation: CASSQQGSGELFF.